This T cell receptor beta chain emerged from a study of brain T cells in children with intractable seizures. The repertoire was sequenced with immunoSEQ multiplex PCR; TCRdb's copy has only in-frame clones and lacks some. The sample shows tens of thousands of clones, roughly 91% of them seen only once. Germline CDR1 LNHNV, CDR2 YYDKDF (reference sequence). There are 16 residues in the CDR3. Trimming took 3 bases from V and 3 from J; bases not matched to a gene: 4. This clonotype was obtained from a boy in the first two years of life with tuberous sclerosis and intractable seizures. Sequencing used peripheral blood, obtained at surgery. This chain links TRBV15 with TRBJ2-1; 11 nucleotides line up with TRBD2. The chain's CDR3 is CATSSSGTSGYNEQFF. CDR3 nucleotides: TGTGCCACCAGCAGCTCCGGGACTAGCGGCTACAATGAGCAGTTCTTC.